This T cell receptor beta chain was identified during a study of cytotoxic CD8 clonotypes in ibrutinib-treated CLL. At the level of the study: Overall, 25 or so responses were partial and 2 complete; following median about 70 months, 14 patients stayed remitted and approximately 12 progressed. Once patients had received a median 12 months of treatment, range 6 to 36, response samples were obtained.

Target depth was 1 in 200,000 to 1 in 1 million T cells, about 10x per clonotype. Only in-frame clones appear in the TCRdb table, and some are missing; sequencing was by immunoSEQ multiplex PCR. The table has approximately 130,000 clones, roughly 80% seen once. This CDR3 has 18 amino acids. The trim removed 0 bases at V and 2 bases at J, leaving 11 bases unmatched. CDR1 is SGHTA and CDR2 is FQGNSA in the germline V gene. The sample consisted of PBMCs, taken after 24 months of ibrutinib treatment. The gene calls are TRBV7-2 and TRBJ2-7, with TRBD2 matching over 9 bases. This clonotype was obtained from a human donor with chronic lymphocytic leukemia. The CDR3 DNA sequence: TGTGCCAGCAGCTTAGCGGGAAAAAGCGGGGGGCGGACCTACGAGCAGTACTTC. Protein: CASSLAGKSGGRTYEQYF.